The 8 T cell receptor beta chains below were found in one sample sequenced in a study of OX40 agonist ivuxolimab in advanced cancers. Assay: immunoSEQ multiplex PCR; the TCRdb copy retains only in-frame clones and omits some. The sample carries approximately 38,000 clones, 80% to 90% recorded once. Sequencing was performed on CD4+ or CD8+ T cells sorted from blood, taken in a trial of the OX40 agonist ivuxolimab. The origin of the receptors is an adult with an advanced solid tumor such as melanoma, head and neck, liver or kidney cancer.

CDR3 bases: TGTGCCAGCAGCGTAGGCCTAGGGCCGGGGGCAGATACGCAGTATTTT. It translates to CASSVGLGPGADTQYF. The chain recombines TRBV9 with TRBJ2-3, with a tentative D call TRBD2 (6 bases). The V gene's germline CDR1 is SGDLS and CDR2 YYNGEE. V lost 0 bases, J lost 4 bases, and 15 bases lay in between. This CDR3 is 16 amino acids long. Variable domain in full (rest from reference TRBV9 and TRBJ2-3): DSGVTQTPKHLITATGQRVTLRCSPRSGDLSVYWYQQSLDQGLQFLIQYYNGEERAKGNILERFSAQQFPDLHSELNLSSLELGDSALYFCASSVGLGPGADTQYFGPGTRLTVL.

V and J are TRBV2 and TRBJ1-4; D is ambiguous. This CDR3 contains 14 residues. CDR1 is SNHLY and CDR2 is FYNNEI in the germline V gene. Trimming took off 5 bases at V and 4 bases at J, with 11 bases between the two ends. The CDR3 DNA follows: TGTGCCAGCAGTACCCGTCACGGTAATGAAAAACTGTTTTTT. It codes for CASSTRHGNEKLFF.

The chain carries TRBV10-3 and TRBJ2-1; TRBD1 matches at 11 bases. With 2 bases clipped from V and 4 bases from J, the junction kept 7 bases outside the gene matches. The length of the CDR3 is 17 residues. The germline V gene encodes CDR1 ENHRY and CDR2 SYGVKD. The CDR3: CAISEPTGQGAYNEQFF. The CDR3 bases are TGTGCCATCAGTGAGCCGACCGGACAGGGGGCGTACAATGAGCAGTTCTTC.

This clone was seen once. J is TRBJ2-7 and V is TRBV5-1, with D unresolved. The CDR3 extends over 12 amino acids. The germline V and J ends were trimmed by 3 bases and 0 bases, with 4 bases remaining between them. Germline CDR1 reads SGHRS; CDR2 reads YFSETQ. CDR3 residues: CASSSSSYEQYF. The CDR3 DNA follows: TGCGCCAGCAGCTCGAGCTCCTACGAGCAGTACTTC. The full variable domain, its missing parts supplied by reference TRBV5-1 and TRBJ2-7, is KAGVTQTPRYLIKTRGQQVTLSCSPISGHRSVSWYQQTPGQGLQFLFEYFSETQRNKGNFPGRFSGRQFSNSRSEMNVSTLELGDSALYLCASSSSSYEQYFGPGTRLTVT.

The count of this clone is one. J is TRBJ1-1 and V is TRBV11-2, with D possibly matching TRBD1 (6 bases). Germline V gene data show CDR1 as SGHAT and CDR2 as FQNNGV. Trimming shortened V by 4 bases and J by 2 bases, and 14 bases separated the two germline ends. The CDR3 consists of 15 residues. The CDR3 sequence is CASSSPSGTNTEAFF. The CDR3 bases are TGTGCCAGCAGCTCCCCTTCTGGGACAAACACTGAAGCTTTCTTT.

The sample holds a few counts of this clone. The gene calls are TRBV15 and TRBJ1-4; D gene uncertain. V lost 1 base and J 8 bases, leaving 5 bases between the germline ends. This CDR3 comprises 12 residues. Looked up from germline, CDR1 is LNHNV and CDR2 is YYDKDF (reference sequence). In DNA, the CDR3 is TGTGCCACCAGCAGAGTCTACGAAAAACTGTTTTTT. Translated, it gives CATSRVYEKLFF.

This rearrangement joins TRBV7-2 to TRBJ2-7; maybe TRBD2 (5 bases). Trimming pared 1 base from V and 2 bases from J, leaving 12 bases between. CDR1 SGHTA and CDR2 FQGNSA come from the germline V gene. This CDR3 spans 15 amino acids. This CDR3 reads CASSLGPAETYEQYF. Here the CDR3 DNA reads TGTGCCAGCAGCTTAGGGCCAGCGGAGACCTACGAGCAGTACTTC. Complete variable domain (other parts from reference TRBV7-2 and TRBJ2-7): GAGVSQSPSNKVTEKGKDVELRCDPISGHTALYWYRQSLGQGLEFLIYFQGNSAPDKSGLPSDRFSAERTGGSVSTLTIQRTQQEDSAVYLCASSLGPAETYEQYFGPGTRLTVT.

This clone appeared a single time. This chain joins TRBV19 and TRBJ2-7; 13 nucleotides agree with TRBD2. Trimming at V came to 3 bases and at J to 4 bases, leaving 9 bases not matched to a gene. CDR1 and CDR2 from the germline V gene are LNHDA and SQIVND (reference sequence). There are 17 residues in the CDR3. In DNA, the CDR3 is TGTGCCAGTAGTATGACCGGGACTAGCGGGATTAAGTACGAGCAGTACTTC. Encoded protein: CASSMTGTSGIKYEQYF.